This is a list of T cell receptor beta chains from one sample in a study of cytomegalovirus exposure and HLA in healthy donors. Generated by immunoSEQ multiplex PCR, the TCRdb table keeps only in-frame clones and is missing some. The repertoire holds 200,000 or so clones, with over 70% as singletons. Sequenced: PBMCs. All receptors derive from a man over 45 in good health and CMV-seronegative. Each CDR3 is given with its conserved first and last residue. The D gene is left open where the match is weak. Clone size appears in some rows only: once, few, many, or a class for an expanded clone.

D	J	V	length	size	CDR3	DNA
TRBD1	TRBJ1-4	TRBV2	14	.	CASRQGWANEKLFF	TGTGCCAGCAGACAGGGGTGGGCTAATGAAAAACTGTTTTTT
TRBD1	TRBJ1-5	TRBV7-9	15	.	CASSTGTGGNQPQHF	TGTGCCAGCAGTACCGGGACAGGTGGCAATCAGCCCCAGCATTTT
.	TRBJ2-3	TRBV12-5	13	few	CASEGRGMDTQYF	TGTGCTAGCGAGGGAAGGGGGATGGATACGCAGTATTTT
.	TRBJ2-2	TRBV7-9	14	once	CSSSLGLNTGELFF	TGTTCCAGCAGCTTGGGACTTAACACCGGGGAGCTGTTTTTT
TRBD1	TRBJ1-1	TRBV19	15	.	CASNTEDRAGAEAFF	TGTGCCAGCAATACTGAAGACAGGGCCGGAGCTGAAGCTTTCTTT
.	TRBJ1-1	TRBV19	13	.	CASSPLGNTEAFF	TGTGCCAGTAGTCCCCTCGGGAACACTGAAGCTTTCTTT
.	TRBJ1-1	TRBV7-9	14	.	CASSLTRENTEAFF	TGTGCCAGCAGCTTAACTCGAGAGAACACTGAAGCTTTCTTT
.	TRBJ2-2	TRBV30	12	.	CAWSGGPGELFF	TGTGCCTGGAGTGGAGGGCCCGGGGAGCTGTTTTTT
.	TRBJ2-7	TRBV5-1	16	.	CASSLEHGVKVYEQYF	TGCGCCAGCAGCTTGGAACACGGGGTAAAAGTCTACGAGCAGTACTTC
.	TRBJ2-1	TRBV11-3	13	.	CASSRRDYNEQFF	TGTGCCAGCAGCCGCAGGGATTACAATGAGCAGTTCTTC
.	TRBJ1-5	TRBV6-1	14	.	CASSEVAFWQPQHF	TGTGCCAGCAGTGAAGTGGCTTTCTGGCAGCCCCAGCATTTT
TRBD2	TRBJ2-1	TRBV7-8	16	.	CASSSRGGTAVNEQFF	TGTGCCAGCAGCTCCCGCGGGGGGACTGCGGTAAATGAGCAGTTCTTC
.	TRBJ1-4	TRBV9	15	.	CASSETPATNEKLFF	TGTGCCAGCAGCGAGACACCTGCAACTAATGAAAAACTGTTTTTT
.	TRBJ1-5	TRBV27	16	.	CASSSLQGNSNQPQHF	TGTGCCAGCAGTTCTTTACAGGGTAACTCCAATCAGCCCCAGCATTTT
.	TRBJ2-4	TRBV27	16	.	CASSPLGPPVADIQYF	TGTGCCAGCAGTCCCCTGGGGCCCCCGGTCGCGGACATTCAGTACTTC
.	TRBJ1-4	TRBV9	14	.	CASSATRTNEKLFF	TGTGCCAGCAGCGCAACAAGAACTAATGAAAAACTGTTTTTT
.	TRBJ2-7	TRBV4-3	12	few	CASSQRGGEQYF	TGCGCCAGCAGCCAGCGCGGAGGGGAGCAGTACTTC
TRBD2	TRBJ2-5	TRBV19	16	.	CASSVTSGGAQEAQYF	TGTGCCAGTAGCGTGACTAGCGGGGGGGCCCAAGAGGCCCAGTACTTC
.	TRBJ1-1	TRBV6-5	15	.	CASSYSSSAYTEAFF	TGTGCCAGCAGTTACTCGTCCAGCGCGTACACTGAAGCTTTCTTT
TRBD1	TRBJ1-2	TRBV6-5	13	.	CASSHRGGYGYTF	TGTGCCAGCAGCCACAGGGGGGGGTATGGCTACACCTTC
.	TRBJ2-2	TRBV10-1	16	.	CAERDTFAQGTGELFF	TGCGCCGAACGGGACACCTTCGCGCAGGGCACCGGGGAGCTGTTTTTT
.	TRBJ2-2	TRBV27	14	.	CASAKTRVTGELFF	TGTGCCAGCGCCAAGACTAGAGTAACCGGGGAGCTGTTTTTT
TRBD2	TRBJ2-5	TRBV4-3	16	.	CASSPQDGGDGETQYF	TGCGCCAGCAGCCCCCAAGACGGGGGGGACGGGGAGACCCAGTACTTC
.	TRBJ2-7	TRBV27	14	.	CASSPRPLTGEQYF	TGTGCCAGCAGCCCAAGGCCCTTAACGGGGGAGCAGTACTTC
.	TRBJ2-7	TRBV6-5	15	few	CASSPQAGAAYEQYF	TGTGCCAGCAGTCCTCAGGCGGGGGCCGCCTACGAGCAGTACTTC
.	TRBJ1-6	TRBV14	14	.	CASSPDTGGSPLHF	TGTGCCAGCAGCCCAGACACCGGGGGTTCACCCCTCCACTTT
.	TRBJ1-6	TRBV10-1	13	.	CASSRGGKSPLHF	TGCGCCAGCTCCCGCGGAGGGAAGTCACCCCTCCACTTT
TRBD1	TRBJ1-2	TRBV5-1	12	once	CASSRDSRDYTF	TGCGCCAGCAGCCGGGACAGCCGTGACTACACCTTC
TRBD2	TRBJ2-5	TRBV6-5	15	.	CASSYPTSGVGTQYF	TGTGCCAGCAGTTATCCGACTAGCGGAGTAGGGACCCAGTACTTC
TRBD1	TRBJ1-1	TRBV10-3	18	few	CAIRPGTGVRVPDTEAFF	TGTGCCATCAGACCCGGGACAGGGGTGCGCGTGCCGGACACTGAAGCTTTCTTT
TRBD1	TRBJ2-7	TRBV4-3	14	.	CASSPDRASGEQYF	TGCGCCAGCAGCCCGGACAGGGCGAGTGGCGAGCAGTACTTC
TRBD2	TRBJ2-1	TRBV7-2	15	.	CASSLASGGHNEQFF	TGTGCCAGCAGCTTAGCCAGCGGGGGGCATAATGAGCAGTTCTTC
TRBD1	TRBJ1-2	TRBV30	12	few	CAWMTGGGGYTF	TGTGCCTGGATGACAGGGGGGGGAGGCTACACCTTC
TRBD1	TRBJ1-5	TRBV5-8	16	.	CASSRTMDRTNQPQHF	TGTGCCAGCAGCCGTACCATGGACAGGACCAATCAGCCCCAGCATTTT
.	TRBJ1-2	TRBV12-5	13	.	CASGFGANYGYTF	TGTGCTAGTGGTTTTGGAGCGAACTATGGCTACACCTTC
.	TRBJ2-7	TRBV19	15	.	CASSLSAGGLYEQYF	TGTGCCAGTTCCCTGTCGGCAGGCGGACTCTACGAGCAGTACTTC
TRBD2	TRBJ2-1	TRBV18	14	.	CASSPASGEGEQFF	TGTGCCAGCTCACCAGCTAGCGGGGAGGGTGAGCAGTTCTTC
.	TRBJ1-1	TRBV27	14	.	CASIMDSLNTEAFF	TGTGCCAGCATAATGGACAGCCTGAACACTGAAGCTTTCTTT
.	TRBJ1-6	TRBV19	14	once	CASSMTIYNSPLHF	TGTGCCAGTAGTATGACTATCTATAATTCACCCCTCCACTTT
.	TRBJ2-5	TRBV15	15	.	CATSRDVASQATQYF	TGTGCCACCAGCAGAGATGTGGCTTCCCAGGCGACCCAGTACTTC
.	TRBJ2-3	TRBV21-1	17	.	CASSKVKDRDLTDTQYF	TGTGCCAGCAGCAAGGTCAAGGACAGGGATCTCACAGATACGCAGTATTTT
TRBD2	TRBJ2-3	TRBV7-2	16	.	CASSLGGTSRSDTQYF	TGTGCCAGCAGCTTAGGGGGGACTAGCAGGAGTGATACGCAGTATTTT
.	TRBJ2-3	TRBV27	14	.	CASSLSAVTDTQYF	TGTGCCAGCAGTTTATCGGCAGTAACAGATACGCAGTATTTT
.	TRBJ2-7	TRBV6-1	12	.	CASRQGSNEQYF	TGTGCCAGCAGGCAGGGGTCCAACGAGCAGTACTTC
.	TRBJ2-7	TRBV5-1	13	.	CASTEGFEYEQYF	TGCGCCAGCACGGAGGGGTTTGAGTACGAGCAGTACTTC
.	TRBJ2-7	TRBV2	11	.	CDRSGAYEQYF	TGTGACAGGAGTGGGGCATACGAGCAGTACTTC
.	TRBJ1-3	TRBV30	13	few	CAWNKDRGNTIYF	TGTGCCTGGAACAAGGACAGAGGAAACACCATATATTTT
.	TRBJ2-7	TRBV6-1	12	.	CASSEMRYEQYF	TGTGCCAGCAGTGAAATGAGATACGAGCAGTACTTC
.	TRBJ2-5	TRBV7-2	14	few	CASSPGTTKETQYF	TGTGCCAGCAGCCCGGGGACAACCAAAGAGACCCAGTACTTC
TRBD1	TRBJ2-3	TRBV30	15	.	CAWSVDRGGTDTQYF	TGTGCCTGGAGTGTAGACAGGGGCGGGACAGATACGCAGTATTTT
TRBD2	TRBJ2-3	TRBV7-9	16	few	CASSLPAGGPPDTQYF	TGTGCCAGCAGCTTACCAGCGGGGGGGCCTCCAGATACGCAGTATTTT
.	TRBJ2-7	TRBV11-2	15	few	CASSFGLGATYEQYF	TGTGCCAGCAGCTTCGGTCTCGGAGCGACCTACGAGCAGTACTTC
TRBD1	TRBJ1-6	TRBV30	14	.	CAWKGGSHNSPLHF	TGTGCCTGGAAAGGGGGCAGCCATAATTCACCCCTCCACTTT
.	TRBJ2-5	TRBV5-1	14	.	CASSSTWGEETQYF	TGCGCCAGCAGCTCTACTTGGGGGGAAGAGACCCAGTACTTC
TRBD1	TRBJ1-1	TRBV19	14	few	CASGQGAMNTEAFF	TGTGCCAGTGGACAGGGGGCCATGAACACTGAAGCTTTCTTT
.	TRBJ1-4	TRBV25-1	15	.	CASSEEWGVHEKLFF	TGTGCCAGCAGTGAAGAATGGGGGGTTCATGAAAAACTGTTTTTT
.	TRBJ2-5	TRBV29-1	15	.	CSVEPSGGLQETQYF	TGCAGCGTGGAACCCTCGGGGGGCCTACAAGAGACCCAGTACTTC